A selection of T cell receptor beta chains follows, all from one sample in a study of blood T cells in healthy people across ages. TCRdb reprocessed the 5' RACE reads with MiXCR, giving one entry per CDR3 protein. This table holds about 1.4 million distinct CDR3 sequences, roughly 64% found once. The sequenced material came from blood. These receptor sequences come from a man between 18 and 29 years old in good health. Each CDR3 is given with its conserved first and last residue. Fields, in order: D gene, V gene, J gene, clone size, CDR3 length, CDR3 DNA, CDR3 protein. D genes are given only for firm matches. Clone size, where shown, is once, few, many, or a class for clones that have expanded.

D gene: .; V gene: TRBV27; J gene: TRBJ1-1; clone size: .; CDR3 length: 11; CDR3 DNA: TGTGCCAGCAGTCGGTGGAATGAAGCTTTCTTT; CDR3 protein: CASSRWNEAFF
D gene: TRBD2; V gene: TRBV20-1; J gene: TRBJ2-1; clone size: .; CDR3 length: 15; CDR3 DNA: TGCAGTGCTAGACGGACTAGCGGGGTATACAATGAGCAGTTCTTC; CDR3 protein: CSARRTSGVYNEQFF
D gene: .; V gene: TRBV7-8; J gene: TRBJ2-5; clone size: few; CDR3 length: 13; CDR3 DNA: TGTGCCAGCAGCCCAGGGGGGTTTAATGAGCAGTACTTC; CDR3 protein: CASSPGGFNEQYF
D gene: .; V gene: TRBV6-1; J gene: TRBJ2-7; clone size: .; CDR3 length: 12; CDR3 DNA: TGTGCCAGCAGTGACTGGGGTAGGGAGCAGTACTTC; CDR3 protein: CASSDWGREQYF
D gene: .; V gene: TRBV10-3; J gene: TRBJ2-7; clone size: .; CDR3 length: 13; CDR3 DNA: TGTGCCATCAGTGAGCCAATGGGGGGTGAGCAGTACTTC; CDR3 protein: CAISEPMGGEQYF
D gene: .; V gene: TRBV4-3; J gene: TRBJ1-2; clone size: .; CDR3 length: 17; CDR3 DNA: TGCGCCAGCAGCCAAGTTTCGGGCAGGAGCAACCATTATGGCTACACCTTC; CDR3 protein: CASSQVSGRSNHYGYTF
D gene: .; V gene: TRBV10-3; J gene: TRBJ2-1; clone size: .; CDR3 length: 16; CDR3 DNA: TGTGCCATCAGCGGCAAAGTAGCCGATAGGGGGAATGAGCAGTTCTTC; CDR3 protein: CAISGKVADRGNEQFF
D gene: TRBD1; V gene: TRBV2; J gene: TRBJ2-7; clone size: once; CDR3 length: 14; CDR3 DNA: TGTGCCAGCAGTGGGACAGGGGAACGCTACGAGCAGTACTTC; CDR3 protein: CASSGTGERYEQYF
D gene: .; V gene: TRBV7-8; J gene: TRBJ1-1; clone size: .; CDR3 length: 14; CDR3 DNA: TGTGCCAGCAGCCTTAGCCTCGGGGACACTGAAGCTTTCTTT; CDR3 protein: CASSLSLGDTEAFF
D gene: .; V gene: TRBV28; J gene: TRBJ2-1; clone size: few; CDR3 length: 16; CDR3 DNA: TGTGCCAGCAGTTTGATAGCGAGGATCTCCTACAATGAGCAGTTCTTC; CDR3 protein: CASSLIARISYNEQFF
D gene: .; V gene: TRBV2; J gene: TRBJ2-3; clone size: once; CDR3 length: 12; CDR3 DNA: TGTGCCAGCATAACCCTCACAGATACGCAGTATTTT; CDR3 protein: CASITLTDTQYF
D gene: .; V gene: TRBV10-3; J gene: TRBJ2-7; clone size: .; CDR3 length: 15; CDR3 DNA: TGTGCCATCACTAACTCAGAAGGCAGCTCCTACGAGCAGTACTTC; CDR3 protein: CAITNSEGSSYEQYF
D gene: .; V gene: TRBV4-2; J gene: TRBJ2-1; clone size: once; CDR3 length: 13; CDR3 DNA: TGTGCCAGCAGCCAAGGGCTGTACGATGAGCAGTTCTTC; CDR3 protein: CASSQGLYDEQFF
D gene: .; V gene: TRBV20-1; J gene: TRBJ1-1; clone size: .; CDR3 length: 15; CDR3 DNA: TGCAGTGCACAAGGTCCGGGAAGTCTGTACACTGAAGCTTTCTTT; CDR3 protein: CSAQGPGSLYTEAFF
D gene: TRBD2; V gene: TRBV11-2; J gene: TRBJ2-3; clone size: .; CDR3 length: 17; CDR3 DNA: TGTGCCAGCGGACCGGGACTAGCGGGGGACTGCACAGATACGCAGTATTTT; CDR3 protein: CASGPGLAGDCTDTQYF
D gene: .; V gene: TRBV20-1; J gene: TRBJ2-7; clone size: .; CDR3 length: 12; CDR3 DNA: TGCAGTGCTAATGGGGGTTCCTACGAGCAGTACTTC; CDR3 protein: CSANGGSYEQYF
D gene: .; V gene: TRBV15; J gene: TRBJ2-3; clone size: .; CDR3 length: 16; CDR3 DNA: TGTGCCACCAGCAGAGATTGGGATTTGGTCACAGATACGCAGTATTTT; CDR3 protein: CATSRDWDLVTDTQYF
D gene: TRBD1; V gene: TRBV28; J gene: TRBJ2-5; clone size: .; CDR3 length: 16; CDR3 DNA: TGTGCCAGCAGGAACTCCGGGACAGGGATCAAAGAGACCCAGTACTTC; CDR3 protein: CASRNSGTGIKETQYF
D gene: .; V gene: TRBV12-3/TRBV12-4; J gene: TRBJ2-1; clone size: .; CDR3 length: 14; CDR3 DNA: TGTGCCAGCAGTTCCACACGCACTTACAATGAGCAGTTCTTC; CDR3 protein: CASSSTRTYNEQFF
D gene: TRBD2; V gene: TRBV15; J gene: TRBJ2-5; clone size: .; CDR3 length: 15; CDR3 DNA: TGTGCCACCAGCGGCCGGACTAGCGGGGTGGAGACCCAGTACTTC; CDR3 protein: CATSGRTSGVETQYF
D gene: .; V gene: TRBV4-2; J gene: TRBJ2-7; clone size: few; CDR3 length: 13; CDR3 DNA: TGTGCCAGCAGCCAAGTGGTCAGGGACGAGCAGTACTTC; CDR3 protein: CASSQVVRDEQYF
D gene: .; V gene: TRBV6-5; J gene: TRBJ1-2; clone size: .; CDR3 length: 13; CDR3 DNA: TGTGCCACCGCGGGCTTTGGGGGCTATGGCTACACCTTC; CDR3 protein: CATAGFGGYGYTF
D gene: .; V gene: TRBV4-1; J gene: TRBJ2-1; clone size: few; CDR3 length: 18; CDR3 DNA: TGCGCCAGCAGCCCGAAAGAATGGCGTAGGAGCTCCTACAATGAGCAGTTCTTC; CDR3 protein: CASSPKEWRRSSYNEQFF
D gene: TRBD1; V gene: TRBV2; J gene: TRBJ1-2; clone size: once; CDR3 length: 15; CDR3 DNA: TGTGCCAGCAGTGAAAGGGGACAGAGGAACTATGGCTACACCTTC; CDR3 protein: CASSERGQRNYGYTF
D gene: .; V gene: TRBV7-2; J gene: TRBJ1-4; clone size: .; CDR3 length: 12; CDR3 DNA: TGTGCCAGCAGCTTAGTCGTAGAAAAACTGTTTTTT; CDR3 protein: CASSLVVEKLFF
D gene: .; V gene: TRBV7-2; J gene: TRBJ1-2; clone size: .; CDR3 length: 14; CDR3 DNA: TGTGCCAGCAGCTTAAACGTCGACCTCTATGGCTACACCTTC; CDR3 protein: CASSLNVDLYGYTF
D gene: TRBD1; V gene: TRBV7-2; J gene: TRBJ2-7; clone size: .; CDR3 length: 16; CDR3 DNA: TGTGCCAGCAGCTTAGGGGACAGGGGGTTTCCCTACGAGCAGTACTTC; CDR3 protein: CASSLGDRGFPYEQYF
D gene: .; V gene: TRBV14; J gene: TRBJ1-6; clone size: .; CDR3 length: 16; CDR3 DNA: TGTGCCAGCAGCCAAAAAGGAGGCTCCTATAATTCACCCCTCCACTTT; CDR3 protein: CASSQKGGSYNSPLHF
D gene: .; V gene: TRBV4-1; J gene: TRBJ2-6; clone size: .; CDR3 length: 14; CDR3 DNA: TGCGCTAGCAGCCATGGTTACGGGGCCAACGTCCTGACTTTC; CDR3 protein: CASSHGYGANVLTF
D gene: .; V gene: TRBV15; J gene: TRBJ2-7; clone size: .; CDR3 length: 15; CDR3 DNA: TGTGCCACGAGAGCCCCTGGAAGTTTCTCCTACGAGCAGTACTTC; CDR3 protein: CATRAPGSFSYEQYF
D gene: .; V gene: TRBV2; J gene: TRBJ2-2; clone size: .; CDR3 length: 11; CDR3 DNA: TGTGCCAGCGACGGGTACCGGGAGCTGTTTTTT; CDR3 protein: CASDGYRELFF
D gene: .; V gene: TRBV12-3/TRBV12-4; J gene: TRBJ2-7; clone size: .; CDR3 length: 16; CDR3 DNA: TGTGCCAGCAGTTCTCCGCACGCACCAGGAGAACACGAGCAGTACTTC; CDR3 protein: CASSSPHAPGEHEQYF
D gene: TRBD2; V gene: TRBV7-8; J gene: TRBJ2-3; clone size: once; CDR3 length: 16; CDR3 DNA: TGTGCCAGCAGCACCCCTAGCGGGGCGGCCACAGATACGCAGTATTTT; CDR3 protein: CASSTPSGAATDTQYF
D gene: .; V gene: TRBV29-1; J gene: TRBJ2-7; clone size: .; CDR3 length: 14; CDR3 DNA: TGCAGCGGTGGAAGGGTAGGGTCCCCCTACGAGCAGTACTTC; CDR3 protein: CSGGRVGSPYEQYF
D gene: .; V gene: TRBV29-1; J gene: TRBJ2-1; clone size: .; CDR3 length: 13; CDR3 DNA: TGCAGCGTTGAAGTTGTAGCAGGCGATGAGCAGTTCTTC; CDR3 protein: CSVEVVAGDEQFF
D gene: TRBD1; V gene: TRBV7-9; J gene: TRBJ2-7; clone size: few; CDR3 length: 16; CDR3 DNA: TGTGCCAGCAGCTTAGGGTACGCGACAGGGGACTACGAGCAGTACTTC; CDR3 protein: CASSLGYATGDYEQYF
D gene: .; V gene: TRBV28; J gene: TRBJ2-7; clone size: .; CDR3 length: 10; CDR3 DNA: TGTGCCAGCGCGTTTAACGAGCAGTACTTC; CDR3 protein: CASAFNEQYF
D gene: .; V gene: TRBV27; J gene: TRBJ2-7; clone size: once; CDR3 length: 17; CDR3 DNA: TGTGCCAGCAGTCTCCAACCCCGACAGGGCGGGGACTACGAGCAGTACTTC; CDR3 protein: CASSLQPRQGGDYEQYF
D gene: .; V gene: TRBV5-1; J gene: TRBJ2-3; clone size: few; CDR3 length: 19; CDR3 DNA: TGCGCCAGCAGCTTGATCCCCGGGACGGGCAGGGACCCCGTTGGTACGCAGTATTTT; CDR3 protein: CASSLIPGTGRDPVGTQYF
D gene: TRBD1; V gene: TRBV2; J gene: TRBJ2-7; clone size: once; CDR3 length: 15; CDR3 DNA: TGTGCCAGCACTTCTGCACAGGGGGCGCGCTACGAGCAGTACTTC; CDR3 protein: CASTSAQGARYEQYF
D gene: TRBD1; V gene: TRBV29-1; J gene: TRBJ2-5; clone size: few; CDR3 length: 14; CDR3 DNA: TGCAGCGGAGGGGACAGGGGACCGAGGCAGACCCAGTACTTC; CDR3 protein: CSGGDRGPRQTQYF
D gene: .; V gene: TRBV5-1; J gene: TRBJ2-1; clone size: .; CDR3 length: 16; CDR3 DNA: TGCGCCAGCAGCTTGGGTACCGGGACATCTTACAATGAGCAGTTCTTC; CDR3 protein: CASSLGTGTSYNEQFF